This TCR beta chain is from a study of identical twins. Overall study findings and caveats: Cord blood beta clonotypes present at high abundance carried fewer insertions; no such pattern appeared in memory repertoires.

TCRdb itself ran the 5' RACE reads through MiXCR, one entry per CDR3 protein. The sample gives hundreds of thousands of distinct CDR3 sequences, 8% to 9% of which show up once; less than 2.5% is in the top ten. Only a few counts were recorded for this clonotype. What it recognizes is unknown. In addition, the sample was reused for a study of yellow fever vaccine responses in identical twins.

The source material was memory (CD45RO+) T cells sorted from blood. The receptor comes from a woman in her late teens or twenties in good health.

CDR3 in DNA: TGCGCCAGCAGCTTGGGTACAGGGGGCTCTGGGGCCAACGTCCTGACTTTC. Residues: CASSLGTGGSGANVLTF. This chain joins TRBV5-1 and TRBJ2-6; TRBD1 agrees at 8 bases. The V and J ends lost 0 bases and 0 bases, in that order; junction bases with no gene match: 2. The CDR3 contains 17 residues. In germline, CDR1 is SGHRS, CDR2 YFSETQ.